A single sample is the source of the 3 T cell receptor beta chains below, sequenced in a study of cytomegalovirus exposure and HLA in healthy donors. This table comes from immunoSEQ multiplex PCR, and its TCRdb copy is limited to in-frame clones, with some not included. The table lists approximately 150,000 clones, around 82% of them singletons. Sequences were obtained from PBMCs. The receptors shown here come from a man aged 25-40 years in good health and CMV-seropositive.

V gene TRBV9 combines with J gene TRBJ2-5; D not resolved. Trimming removed 0 bases from V and 7 bases from J, with 4 bases in between. CDR1 SGDLS and CDR2 YYNGEE come from the germline V gene. The CDR3 is 11 residues long. CDR3 sequence: CASSVGGTQYF. The CDR3 DNA follows: TGTGCCAGCAGCGTAGGAGGGACCCAGTACTTC.

The rearrangement links TRBV7-2 to TRBJ2-7; 12 bases are shared with TRBD2. Looked up from germline, CDR1 is SGHTA and CDR2 is FQGNSA. The CDR3 runs to 16 residues. J gave up 3 bases and V 5 bases, and 8 bases lay outside the gene matches. This CDR3 is CASSPGGLAGYYEQYF. The CDR3 nucleotides are TGTGCCAGCAGCCCGGGAGGACTAGCGGGATACTACGAGCAGTACTTC.

CDR3 sequence reads: CAWLPTGAYTEAFF. CDR3 DNA sequence: TGTGCCTGGTTACCAACAGGGGCCTACACTGAAGCTTTCTTT. This chain connects TRBV30 to TRBJ1-1; 7 bases map to TRBD1. V was clipped by 5 bases and J by 3 bases; unmatched bases: 9. In germline, CDR1 is GTSNPN, CDR2 SVGIG (reference sequence). This CDR3 has 14 amino acids. Full variable domain (remainder filled in from reference TRBV30 and TRBJ1-1): SQTIHQWPATLVQPVGSPLSLECTVEGTSNPNLYWYRQAAGRGLQLLFYSVGIGQISSEVPQNLSASRPQDRQFILSSKKLLLSDSGFYLCAWLPTGAYTEAFFGQGTRLTVV.